Below, 8 T cell receptor beta chains from the same sample are listed, as sequenced in a study of blood T cell repertoires in COVID-19. Libraries were prepared by immunoSEQ multiplex PCR; TCRdb keeps only in-frame clonotypes and omits some of them. The sample includes roughly 250,000 clones, roughly 90% of them seen just once. The specimen sequenced was peripheral blood. The receptors stem from a man between 60 and 75 years old who had recovered from COVID-19.

J is TRBJ1-3 and V is TRBV11-2; 10 bases map to TRBD1. Germline V gene lookup returns CDR1 SGHAT and CDR2 FQNNGV. This CDR3 comprises 18 residues. Losses at the gene ends were 5 bases for V and 3 bases for J; bases not matched to a gene: 13. The CDR3 is CASSRPGTGEAVGNTIYF. CDR3 sequence (DNA): TGTGCCAGCAGCCGTCCCGGGACAGGGGAGGCTGTTGGAAACACCATATATTTT.

This clone came up once. This sequence joins TRBV13 and TRBJ1-4; D gene uncertain. V was pared by 5 bases and J by 6 bases, with 13 bases between. Germline CDR1 and CDR2: PRHDT and FYEKMQ (reference sequence). CDR3 length: 14 residues. The CDR3 is CASSRSGYDEKLFF. The CDR3 nucleotides read TGTGCCAGCAGCCGATCCGGGTATGATGAAAAACTGTTTTTT.

The count of this clone is one. The V gene is TRBV3-1 (or the pseudogene TRBV3-2), the J gene TRBJ2-3; 11 nucleotides align to TRBD2. After removal of 2 bases from V and 1 base from J, the junction contained 8 bases not matched to a gene. Germline CDR1 LGHDT, CDR2 YNNKEL (reference sequence). CDR3 size: 18 residues. The chain's CDR3 is CASSQPPGLAGGTDTQYF. CDR3 DNA sequence: TGTGCCAGCAGCCAACCCCCCGGACTAGCGGGTGGCACAGATACGCAGTATTTT.

The chain employs TRBV7-2 and TRBJ1-1; D is perhaps TRBD1 (6 bases). With 2 bases removed from V and 4 bases from J, the gap between germline ends came to 11 bases. The CDR3 contains 14 residues. Looked up from germline, CDR1 is SGHTA and CDR2 is FQGNSA. The CDR3 DNA follows: TGTGCCAGCAGCTTAAACAGGGCGACCACTGAAGCTTTCTTT. Encoded protein: CASSLNRATTEAFF.

The chain is built from TRBV30 and TRBJ1-1, with D unresolved. The CDR3 covers 13 residues. Germline V gives CDR1 GTSNPN, CDR2 SVGIG (reference sequence). V lost 5 bases and J lost 1, with 11 bases in between. CDR3 coding DNA: TGTGCCTGGGACGGACGGGAGAACACTGAAGCTTTCTTT. This codes for CAWDGRENTEAFF.

This clone was observed a single time. J is TRBJ1-3 and V is TRBV5-6; D possibly corresponds to TRBD1 (5 bases). Germline loops: CDR1 SGHDT, CDR2 YYEEEE. V shed 5 bases and J shed 2 bases, with 8 bases lying between them. The CDR3 extends over 13 amino acids. CDR3 in amino acids: CASSGAAGNTIYF. CDR3 coding DNA: TGTGCCAGCAGTGGGGCCGCTGGAAACACCATATATTTT.

The chain combines TRBV7-9 with TRBJ1-4; 7 positions agree with TRBD1. The germline V gene has CDR1 SEHNR and CDR2 FQNEAQ (reference sequence). This CDR3 comprises 15 residues. Trimming removed 1 base from V and 6 bases from J; junction bases left unmatched: 5. In DNA form, the CDR3 reads TGTGCCAGCAGCTTAGGGACAGGTGGACATGAAAAACTGTTTTTT. Protein: CASSLGTGGHEKLFF.

This clone has just a few counts. V is TRBV18 and J is TRBJ1-1, with D hard to call. V was trimmed by 3 bases and J by 0 bases, leaving 5 bases between them. This CDR3 region has 13 residues. Per germline, CDR1 KGHSH and CDR2 LQKENI. The CDR3: CASSPAVNTEAFF. The CDR3 coding sequence is TGTGCCAGCTCACCGGCGGTGAACACTGAAGCTTTCTTT. Complete variable domain (other parts from reference TRBV18 and TRBJ1-1): NAGVMQNPRHLVRRRGQEARLRCSPMKGHSHVYWYRQLPEEGLKFMVYLQKENIIDESGMPKERFSAEFPKEGPSILRIQQVVRGDSAAYFCASSPAVNTEAFFGQGTRLTVV.